This T cell receptor (beta chain) was captured by sequencing in a study of T cells after posttransplantation cyclophosphamide. J was trimmed by 6 bases and V by 7 bases; bases with no gene match: 6. The CDR3 loop spans 14 amino acids. Germline values: CDR1 ENHRY, CDR2 SYGVKD. This table comes from immunoSEQ multiplex PCR, and its TCRdb copy is limited to in-frame clones, with some not included. This sample has 30,000 to 45,000 clones, each found more than once. The sample consisted of PBMCs. The receptor was isolated from a girl aged 10-17 years in good health, CMV-negative, and a related stem cell transplant donor. The chain joins TRBV10-3 to TRBJ2-7, with 13 positions matching TRBD2. CDR3 in amino acids: CAINGLAGVSEQYF. The CDR3 DNA sequence: TGTGCCATCAATGGACTAGCGGGAGTAAGCGAGCAGTACTTC.